These T cell receptor beta chains were read from a single sample in a study of blood T cell repertoires in COVID-19. Sequencing used immunoSEQ multiplex PCR; TCRdb keeps in-frame clones, though not all of them. The sample holds around 200,000 clones, roughly 80% seen once. Sample: peripheral blood. These receptors were collected from a woman in her 40s with acute or convalescent COVID-19. CDR3s include the opening cysteine and the closing phenylalanine or tryptophan. The D gene is left open where the match is weak. Clone sizes are given selectively: once, few, many, or a class where the clone is expanded.

D gene,clone size,V gene,J gene,CDR3 protein,CDR3 DNA
TRBD1,-,TRBV6-1,TRBJ1-4,CASSESTGASEKLFF,TGTGCCAGCAGTGAGTCGACAGGGGCGAGTGAAAAACTGTTTTTT
-,-,TRBV11-2,TRBJ1-4,CASSLYGGQGEKLFF,TGTGCCAGCAGCTTATACGGGGGTCAAGGAGAAAAACTGTTTTTT
TRBD1,few,TRBV13,TRBJ1-3,CASSPGQGDTIYF,TGTGCCAGCAGCCCGGGACAGGGGGACACCATATATTTT
-,once,TRBV15,TRBJ1-1,CATSRSHPGGNTEAFF,TGTGCCACCAGCAGATCCCACCCGGGAGGGAACACTGAAGCTTTCTTT
TRBD2,once,TRBV3-1/TRBV3-2,TRBJ2-1,CASSPRTSGFYEQFF,TGTGCCAGCAGCCCCCGGACTAGCGGGTTTTATGAGCAGTTCTTC
-,-,TRBV5-8,TRBJ2-1,CASSLDSVPYNEQFF,TGTGCCAGCAGCTTGGATAGTGTTCCGTACAATGAGCAGTTCTTC
-,-,TRBV30,TRBJ1-2,CAWSVGGYYGYTF,TGTGCCTGGAGTGTCGGGGGATACTATGGCTACACCTTC
-,-,TRBV7-8,TRBJ2-7,CASSSGTSDEQYF,TGTGCCAGCAGCTCAGGGACATCCGACGAGCAGTACTTC
TRBD1,-,TRBV5-1,TRBJ2-7,CASSPRTGGIYEQYF,TGCGCCAGCAGCCCGAGGACAGGGGGTATCTACGAGCAGTACTTC
-,-,TRBV7-2,TRBJ1-3,CASSPIFEHPGNTIYF,TGTGCCAGCAGCCCGATTTTCGAGCACCCTGGAAACACCATATATTTT
TRBD1,once,TRBV19,TRBJ1-5,CASRTGTGNQPQHF,TGTGCCAGTCGAACTGGGACAGGGAATCAGCCCCAGCATTTT
TRBD1,-,TRBV7-3,TRBJ1-2,CAPRDRDNYGYTF,TGTGCACCCCGGGACAGGGATAACTATGGCTACACCTTC
-,-,TRBV5-1,TRBJ1-6,CASSLKLDSPLHF,TGCGCCAGCAGCTTGAAGCTGGATTCACCCCTCCACTTT
-,once,TRBV18,TRBJ1-4,CASSPWGLGEKLFF,TGTGCCAGCTCACCGTGGGGGCTTGGTGAAAAACTGTTTTTT
-,-,TRBV11-2,TRBJ1-1,CASSVRGVEAFF,TGTGCCAGCAGCGTTCGGGGGGTTGAAGCTTTCTTT
-,-,TRBV4-1,TRBJ1-2,CASRPTGSNYGYTF,TGCGCCAGCAGGCCGACAGGATCGAACTATGGCTACACCTTC
-,-,TRBV2,TRBJ2-7,CASSGSIFSSYEQYF,TGTGCCAGCAGTGGTAGCATTTTTAGCTCCTACGAGCAGTACTTC
TRBD1,-,TRBV5-4,TRBJ1-2,CASSFDRASGYTF,TGTGCCAGCAGCTTCGACAGGGCGAGCGGCTACACCTTC
-,-,TRBV27,TRBJ1-5,CASSPRGGQPQHF,TGTGCCAGCAGTCCCAGGGGCGGACAGCCCCAGCATTTT
-,few,TRBV6-6,TRBJ1-5,CASSLTGADQPQHF,TGTGCCAGCAGTCTAACCGGAGCCGATCAGCCCCAGCATTTT
TRBD1,-,TRBV2,TRBJ2-1,CASRDRAHEQFF,TGTGCCAGCAGGGACAGGGCACATGAGCAGTTCTTC
-,once,TRBV10-3,TRBJ2-1,CATRGGAVSNEQFF,TGTGCCACCCGAGGAGGGGCCGTTTCGAATGAGCAGTTCTTC
-,-,TRBV2,TRBJ1-6,CASSEYRRMNSPLHF,TGTGCCAGCAGTGAATATAGGCGGATGAATTCACCCCTCCACTTT
-,-,TRBV6-2/TRBV6-3,TRBJ2-2,CASSYSPDRTGELFF,TGTGCCAGCAGTTACTCGCCGGACAGAACCGGGGAGCTGTTTTTT
TRBD2,-,TRBV28,TRBJ2-1,CASSSLAGVGYNEQFF,TGTGCCAGCAGTAGCCTAGCGGGAGTGGGGTACAATGAGCAGTTCTTC
TRBD2,-,TRBV4-1,TRBJ2-5,CASSQETSGSLEETQYF,TGCGCCAGCAGCCAAGAGACTAGCGGGTCGTTAGAAGAGACCCAGTACTTC
TRBD2,-,TRBV5-4,TRBJ2-1,CASSLPVLAGTYNEQFF,TGTGCCAGCAGCTTGCCCGTACTAGCGGGTACATACAATGAGCAGTTCTTC
-,few,TRBV5-1,TRBJ1-5,CASSLSAGGEPQHF,TGCGCCAGCAGCTTGTCTGCCGGAGGGGAGCCCCAGCATTTT
-,once,TRBV7-2,TRBJ2-7,CASSSGVGQYF,TGTGCCAGCAGCTCAGGGGTCGGGCAGTACTTC
TRBD1,-,TRBV9,TRBJ2-5,CASSVRTGGGETQYF,TGTGCCAGCAGCGTACGGACAGGGGGCGGTGAGACCCAGTACTTC
-,-,TRBV4-1,TRBJ1-3,CASSQPRQVGLGNTIYF,TGCGCCAGCAGCCAACCACGCCAGGTTGGGCTTGGAAACACCATATATTTT
-,-,TRBV5-1,TRBJ2-3,CASSLIPGRNTQYF,TGCGCCAGCAGCTTGATCCCAGGGAGGAACACGCAGTATTTT
-,-,TRBV6-5,TRBJ1-4,CASSLLGTGNEKLFF,TGTGCCAGCAGTTTATTGGGCACCGGTAATGAAAAACTGTTTTTT
TRBD2,-,TRBV6-5,TRBJ2-7,CASSYRTSGRGEQYF,TGTGCCAGCAGTTATCGGACTAGCGGGAGGGGCGAGCAGTACTTC
-,-,TRBV6-5,TRBJ2-5,CASSYLGGAGETQYF,TGTGCCAGCAGTTATCTTGGAGGGGCGGGGGAGACCCAGTACTTC
-,-,TRBV2,TRBJ2-7,CASSGGGGKALYEQYF,TGTGCCAGCTCGGGAGGGGGCGGGAAGGCTCTCTACGAGCAGTACTTC
-,-,TRBV4-2,TRBJ1-2,CASSQGNYGYTF,TGTGCCAGCAGTCAGGGGAACTATGGCTACACCTTC
TRBD2,-,TRBV5-4,TRBJ2-3,CASRGGTSGGTDTQYF,TGTGCCAGCAGGGGAGGGACTAGCGGGGGTACAGATACGCAGTATTTT
-,-,TRBV19,TRBJ2-2,CASSMSSRGTGELFF,TGTGCCAGTAGTATGTCCAGTAGGGGGACCGGGGAGCTGTTTTTT
-,-,TRBV3-1/TRBV3-2,TRBJ1-2,CASSQGGNYGYTF,TGTGCCAGCAGCCAGGGGGGGAACTATGGCTACACCTTC
-,-,TRBV5-1,TRBJ1-4,CASSFWGRENEKLFF,TGCGCCAGCAGCTTCTGGGGGAGGGAGAATGAAAAACTGTTTTTT
TRBD2,-,TRBV5-8,TRBJ2-7,CASSSGLAGGKAYEQYF,TGTGCCAGCAGCTCGGGACTAGCGGGGGGAAAAGCCTACGAGCAGTACTTC